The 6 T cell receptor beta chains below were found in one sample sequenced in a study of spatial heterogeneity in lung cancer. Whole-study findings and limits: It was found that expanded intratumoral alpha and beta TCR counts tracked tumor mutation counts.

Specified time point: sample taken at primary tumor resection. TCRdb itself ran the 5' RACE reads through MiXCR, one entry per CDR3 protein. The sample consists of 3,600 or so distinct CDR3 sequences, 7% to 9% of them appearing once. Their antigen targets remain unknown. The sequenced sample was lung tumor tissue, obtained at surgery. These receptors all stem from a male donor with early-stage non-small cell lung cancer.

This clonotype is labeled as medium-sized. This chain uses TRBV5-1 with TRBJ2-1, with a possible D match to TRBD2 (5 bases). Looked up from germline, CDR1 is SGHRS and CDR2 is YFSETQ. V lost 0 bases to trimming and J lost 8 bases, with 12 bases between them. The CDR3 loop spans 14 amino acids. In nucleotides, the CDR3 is TGCGCCAGCAGCTTGGCAGGACTCCTCCATGAGCAGTTCTTC. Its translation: CASSLAGLLHEQFF.

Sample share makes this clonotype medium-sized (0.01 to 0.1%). DNA of the CDR3: TGCGCCAGCAGCGCCTCCGCAGGGCAGTATGGCTACACCTTC. It codes for CASSASAGQYGYTF. The chain couples TRBV4-1 to TRBJ1-2, with D perhaps TRBD1 (5 bases). Germline V gives CDR1 MGHRA, CDR2 YSYEKL. The germline V and J ends were trimmed by 5 bases and 5 bases, with 15 bases remaining between them. The CDR3 spans 14 residues.

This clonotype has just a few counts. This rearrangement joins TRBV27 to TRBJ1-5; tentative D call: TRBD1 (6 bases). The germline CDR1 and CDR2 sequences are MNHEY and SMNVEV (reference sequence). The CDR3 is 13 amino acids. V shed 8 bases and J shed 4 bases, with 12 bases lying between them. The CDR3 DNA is TGTGCCAGCTCCGGGACATTGAATCAGCCCCAGCATTTT. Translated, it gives CASSGTLNQPQHF.

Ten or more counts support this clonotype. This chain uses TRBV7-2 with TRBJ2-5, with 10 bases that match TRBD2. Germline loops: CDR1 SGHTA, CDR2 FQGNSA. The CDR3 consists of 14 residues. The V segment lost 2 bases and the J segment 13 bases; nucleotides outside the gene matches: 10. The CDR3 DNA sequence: TGTGCCAGCAGCTTAAACCAGCGGGGGGGCCATCGGTACTTC. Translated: CASSLNQRGGHRYF.

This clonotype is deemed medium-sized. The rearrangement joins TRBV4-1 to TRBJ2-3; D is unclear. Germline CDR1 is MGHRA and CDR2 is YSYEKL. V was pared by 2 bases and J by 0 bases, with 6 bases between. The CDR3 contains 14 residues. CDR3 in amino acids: CASSQQTSTDTQYF. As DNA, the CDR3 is TGCGCCAGCAGCCAACAAACTAGCACAGATACGCAGTATTTT.

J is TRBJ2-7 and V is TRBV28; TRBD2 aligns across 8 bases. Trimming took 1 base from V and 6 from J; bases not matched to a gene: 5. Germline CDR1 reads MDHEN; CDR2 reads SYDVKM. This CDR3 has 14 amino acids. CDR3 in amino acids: CASSLSGRAGEQYF. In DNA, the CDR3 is TGTGCCAGCAGTTTATCCGGGAGGGCGGGCGAGCAGTACTTC.